Listed below are T cell receptor beta chains from one sample, sequenced in a study of beta chain features in type 1 diabetes. Assay used: immunoSEQ multiplex PCR; TCRdb lists only in-frame clones, some missing. This sample has 250,000 to 300,000 clones; approximately 14% occur once, and the top ten carry approximately 0.015%. Sequenced material: naive CD4+ T cells from blood. These receptors originate from a man aged 25-45 years with type 1 diabetes. Both conserved end residues are part of each CDR3. The D gene is left open where the match is weak. Clone size is shown for a subset of rows, as once, few, many or a class of expanded clone.

size	V	D	J	CDR3	DNA
few	TRBV7-3	TRBD2	TRBJ2-3	CASSSIAGGRTDTQYF	TGTGCCAGCAGCTCGATAGCGGGAGGACGCACAGATACGCAGTATTTT
NA	TRBV30	NA	TRBJ2-5	CATRGEASVKTQYF	TGTGCCACCCGAGGAGAGGCCAGCGTTAAGACCCAGTACTTC
NA	TRBV19	TRBD1	TRBJ2-7	CASSILVGQFYEQYF	TGTGCCAGTAGTATATTAGTGGGACAGTTCTACGAGCAGTACTTC
few	TRBV10-3	TRBD1	TRBJ2-7	CAISPGQRSYEQYF	TGTGCCATCAGCCCGGGACAGAGATCCTACGAGCAGTACTTC
NA	TRBV28	TRBD1	TRBJ1-1	CASLASDRENTEAFF	TGTGCCAGCCTAGCCAGCGACAGGGAGAACACTGAAGCTTTCTTT
NA	TRBV6-5	TRBD2	TRBJ2-3	CASRSLAGGGDTQYF	TGTGCCAGCAGAAGCCTAGCGGGAGGAGGAGATACGCAGTATTTT
few	TRBV4-3	NA	TRBJ2-4	CASSAVLSGENIQYF	TGCGCCAGCAGCGCCGTCTTAAGCGGAGAAAACATTCAGTACTTC
few	TRBV2	TRBD1	TRBJ1-5	CASSGGAGQVSNQPQHF	TGTGCCAGCAGTGGGGGGGCCGGACAGGTTAGCAATCAGCCCCAGCATTTT
few	TRBV7-7	NA	TRBJ2-5	CASRPSGIETQYF	TGTGCTAGCAGACCCTCAGGGATAGAGACCCAGTACTTC
NA	TRBV15	TRBD2	TRBJ2-7	CATSWGGLPYEQYF	TGTGCCACCAGCTGGGGAGGGTTACCCTACGAGCAGTACTTC